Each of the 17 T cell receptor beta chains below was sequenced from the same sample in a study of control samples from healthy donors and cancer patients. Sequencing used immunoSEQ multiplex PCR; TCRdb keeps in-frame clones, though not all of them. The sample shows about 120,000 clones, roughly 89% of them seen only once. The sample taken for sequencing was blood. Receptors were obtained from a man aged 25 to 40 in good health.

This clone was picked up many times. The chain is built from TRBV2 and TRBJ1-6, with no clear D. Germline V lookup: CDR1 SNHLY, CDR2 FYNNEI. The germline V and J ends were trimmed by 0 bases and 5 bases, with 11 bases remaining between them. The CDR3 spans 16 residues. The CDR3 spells CASSEASARNNSPLHF. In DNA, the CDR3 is TGTGCCAGCAGTGAAGCTTCCGCGAGAAATAATTCACCCCTCCACTTT.

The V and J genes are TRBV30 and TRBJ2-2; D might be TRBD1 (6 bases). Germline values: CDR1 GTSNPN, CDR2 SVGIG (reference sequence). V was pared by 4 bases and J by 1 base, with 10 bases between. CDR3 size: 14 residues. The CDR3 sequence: CAWTGDWNTGELFF. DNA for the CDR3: TGTGCCTGGACAGGGGATTGGAACACCGGGGAGCTGTTTTTT.

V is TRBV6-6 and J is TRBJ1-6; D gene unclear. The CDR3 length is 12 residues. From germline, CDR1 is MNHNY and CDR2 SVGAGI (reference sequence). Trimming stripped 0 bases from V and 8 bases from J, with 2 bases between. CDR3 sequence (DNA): TGTGCCAGCAGTTACTCCGATTCACCCCTCCACTTT. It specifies CASSYSDSPLHF.

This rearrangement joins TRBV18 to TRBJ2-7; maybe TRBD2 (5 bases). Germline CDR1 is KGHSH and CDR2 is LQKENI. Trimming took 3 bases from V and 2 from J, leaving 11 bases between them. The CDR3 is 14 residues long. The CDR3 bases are TGTGCCAGCTCACCGGAGCGGATGGCCTACGAGCAGTACGTC. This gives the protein CASSPERMAYEQYV.

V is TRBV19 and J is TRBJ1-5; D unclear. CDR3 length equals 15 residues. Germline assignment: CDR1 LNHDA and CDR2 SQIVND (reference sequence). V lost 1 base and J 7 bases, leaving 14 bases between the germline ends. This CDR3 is CASSIGKAGRQPQHF. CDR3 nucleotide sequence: TGTGCCAGTAGTATAGGTAAGGCAGGCAGGCAGCCCCAGCATTTT. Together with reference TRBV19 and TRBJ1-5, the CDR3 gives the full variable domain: DGGITQSPKYLFRKEGQNVTLSCEQNLNHDAMYWYRQDPGQGLRLIYYSQIVNDFQKGDIAEGYSVSREKKESFPLTVTSAQKNPTAFYLCASSIGKAGRQPQHFGDGTRLSIL.

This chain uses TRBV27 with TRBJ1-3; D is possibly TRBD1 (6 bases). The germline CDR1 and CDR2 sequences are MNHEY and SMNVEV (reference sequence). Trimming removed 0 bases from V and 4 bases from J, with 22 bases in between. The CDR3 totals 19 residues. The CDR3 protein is CASSLSGGVGWVGGNTIYF. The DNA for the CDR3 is TGTGCCAGCAGTTTATCCGGGGGCGTCGGCTGGGTTGGAGGAAACACCATATATTTT.

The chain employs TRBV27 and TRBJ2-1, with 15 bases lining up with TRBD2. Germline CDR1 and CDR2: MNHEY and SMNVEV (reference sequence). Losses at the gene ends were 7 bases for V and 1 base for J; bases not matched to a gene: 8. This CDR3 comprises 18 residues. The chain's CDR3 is CASNPGLAGGQSYNEQFF. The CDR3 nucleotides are TGTGCCAGCAACCCCGGACTAGCGGGGGGGCAATCCTACAATGAGCAGTTCTTC.

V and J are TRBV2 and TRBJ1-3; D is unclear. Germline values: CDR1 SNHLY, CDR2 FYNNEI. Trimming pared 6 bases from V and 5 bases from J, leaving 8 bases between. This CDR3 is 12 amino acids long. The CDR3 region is CASRLDRNTIYF. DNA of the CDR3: TGTGCCAGCAGATTAGACCGAAACACCATATATTTT. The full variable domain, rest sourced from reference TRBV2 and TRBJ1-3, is EPEVTQTPSHQVTQMGQEVILRCVPISNHLYFYWYRQILGQKVEFLVSFYNNEISEKSEIFDDQFSVERPDGSNFTLKIRSTKLEDSAMYFCASRLDRNTIYFGEGSWLTVV.

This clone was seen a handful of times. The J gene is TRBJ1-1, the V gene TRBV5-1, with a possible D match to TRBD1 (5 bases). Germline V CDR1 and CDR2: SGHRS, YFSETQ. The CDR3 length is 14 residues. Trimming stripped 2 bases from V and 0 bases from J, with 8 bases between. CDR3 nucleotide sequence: TGCGCCAGCAGCTTCGGACACTTGAACACTGAAGCTTTCTTT. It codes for CASSFGHLNTEAFF.

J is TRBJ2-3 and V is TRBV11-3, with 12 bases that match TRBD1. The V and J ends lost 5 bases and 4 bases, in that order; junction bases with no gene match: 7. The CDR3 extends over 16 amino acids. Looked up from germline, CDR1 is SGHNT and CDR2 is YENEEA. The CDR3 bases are TGTGCCAGCAGCCGAGGGGGACAGGGGGCCGCAGATACGCAGTATTTT. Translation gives CASSRGGQGAADTQYF.

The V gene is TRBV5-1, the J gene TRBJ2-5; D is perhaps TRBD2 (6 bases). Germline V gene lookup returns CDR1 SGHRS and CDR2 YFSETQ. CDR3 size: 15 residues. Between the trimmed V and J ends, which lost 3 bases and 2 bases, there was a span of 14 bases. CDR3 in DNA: TGCGCCAGCAGCTACCGGGACTCGCGACAAGAGACCCAGTACTTC. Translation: CASSYRDSRQETQYF.

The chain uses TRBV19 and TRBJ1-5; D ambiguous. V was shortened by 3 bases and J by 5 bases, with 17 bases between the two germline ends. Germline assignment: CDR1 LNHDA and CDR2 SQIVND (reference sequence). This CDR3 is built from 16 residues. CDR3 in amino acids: CASSIYSGERDQPQHF. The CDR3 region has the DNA TGTGCCAGTAGTATCTACAGCGGAGAAAGGGATCAGCCCCAGCATTTT. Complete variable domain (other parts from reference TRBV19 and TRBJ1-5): DGGITQSPKYLFRKEGQNVTLSCEQNLNHDAMYWYRQDPGQGLRLIYYSQIVNDFQKGDIAEGYSVSREKKESFPLTVTSAQKNPTAFYLCASSIYSGERDQPQHFGDGTRLSIL.

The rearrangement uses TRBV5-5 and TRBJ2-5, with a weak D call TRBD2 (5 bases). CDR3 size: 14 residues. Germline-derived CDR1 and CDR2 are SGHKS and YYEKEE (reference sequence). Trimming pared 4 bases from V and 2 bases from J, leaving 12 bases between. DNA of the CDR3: TGTGCCAGCAGCCCCGGAGGTTGGCAAGAGACCCAGTACTTC. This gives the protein CASSPGGWQETQYF. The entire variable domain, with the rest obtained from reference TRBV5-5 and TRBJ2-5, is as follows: DAGVTQSPTHLIKTRGQQVTLRCSPISGHKSVSWYQQVLGQGPQFIFQYYEKEERGRGNFPDRFSARQFPNYSSELNVNALLLGDSALYLCASSPGGWQETQYFGPGTRLLVL.

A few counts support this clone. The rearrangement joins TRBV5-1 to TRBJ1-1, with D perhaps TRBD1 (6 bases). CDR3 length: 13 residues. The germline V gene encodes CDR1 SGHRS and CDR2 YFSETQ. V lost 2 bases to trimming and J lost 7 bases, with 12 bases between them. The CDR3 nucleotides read TGCGCCAGCAGCTTTGGGGGGCAGGGTGAAGCTTTCTTT. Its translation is CASSFGGQGEAFF.

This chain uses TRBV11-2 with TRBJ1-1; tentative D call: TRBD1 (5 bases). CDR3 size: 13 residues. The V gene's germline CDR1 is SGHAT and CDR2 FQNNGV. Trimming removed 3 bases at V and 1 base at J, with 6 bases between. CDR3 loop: CASSFQGNTEAFF. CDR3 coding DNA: TGTGCCAGCAGCTTCCAGGGGAACACTGAAGCTTTCTTT.

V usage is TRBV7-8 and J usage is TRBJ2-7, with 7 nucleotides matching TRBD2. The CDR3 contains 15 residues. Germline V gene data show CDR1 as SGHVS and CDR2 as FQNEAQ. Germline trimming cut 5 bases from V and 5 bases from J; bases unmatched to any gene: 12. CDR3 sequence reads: CASSRLWGGQNEQYF. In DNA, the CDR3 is TGTGCCAGCAGCCGACTTTGGGGGGGTCAAAACGAGCAGTACTTC.

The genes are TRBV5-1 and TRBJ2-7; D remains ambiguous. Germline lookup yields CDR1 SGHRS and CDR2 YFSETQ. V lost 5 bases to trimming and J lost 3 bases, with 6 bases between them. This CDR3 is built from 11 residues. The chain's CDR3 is CASRAHYEQYF. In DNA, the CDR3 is TGCGCCAGCAGGGCCCACTACGAGCAGTACTTC. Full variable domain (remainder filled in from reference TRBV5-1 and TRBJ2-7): KAGVTQTPRYLIKTRGQQVTLSCSPISGHRSVSWYQQTPGQGLQFLFEYFSETQRNKGNFPGRFSGRQFSNSRSEMNVSTLELGDSALYLCASRAHYEQYFGPGTRLTVT.